This TCR beta chain originates from a study of blood T cell repertoires in COVID-19. The overall study: Collection of acute and convalescent COVID-19 samples took place in the United States, Italy and Spain.

Authors' processing steps: Amplification of reference gene primers provided the estimated nucleated cell counts. The method was immunoSEQ multiplex PCR; TCRdb's version includes in-frame clones alone and lacks a portion of them. V, J and clone size reflect that table, while D and trimming were determined from the DNA. The data contain 74,000 or so clones, 85% to 90% of them seen just once; the ten biggest clones take up 2.5% to 3%. CDR3 length equals 15 residues. The trim removed 3 bases at V and 4 bases at J, leaving 2 bases unmatched. Germline CDR1 SGHVS, CDR2 FNYEAQ. Sequencing was carried out using peripheral blood. This TCR was sampled from a man aged 50 to 60 with acute or convalescent COVID-19. The gene calls are TRBV7-6 and TRBJ2-2; 10 positions agree with TRBD1. Here the CDR3 DNA reads TGTGCCAGCAGCTTGCGGACAGGGGGCACCGGGGAGCTGTTTTTT. This sequence encodes CASSLRTGGTGELFF.